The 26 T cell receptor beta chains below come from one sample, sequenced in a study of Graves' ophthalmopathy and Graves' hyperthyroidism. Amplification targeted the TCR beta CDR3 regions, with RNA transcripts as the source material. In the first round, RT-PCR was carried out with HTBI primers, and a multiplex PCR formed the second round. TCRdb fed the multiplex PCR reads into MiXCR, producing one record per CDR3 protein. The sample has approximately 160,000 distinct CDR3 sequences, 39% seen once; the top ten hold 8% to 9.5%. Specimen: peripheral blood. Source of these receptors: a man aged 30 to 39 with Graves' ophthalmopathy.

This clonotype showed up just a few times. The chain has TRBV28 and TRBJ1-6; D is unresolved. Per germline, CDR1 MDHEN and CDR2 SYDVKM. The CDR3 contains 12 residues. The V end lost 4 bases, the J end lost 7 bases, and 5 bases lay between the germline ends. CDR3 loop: CASSWANSPLHF. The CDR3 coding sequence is TGTGCCAGCAGTTGGGCGAATTCACCCCTCCACTTT.

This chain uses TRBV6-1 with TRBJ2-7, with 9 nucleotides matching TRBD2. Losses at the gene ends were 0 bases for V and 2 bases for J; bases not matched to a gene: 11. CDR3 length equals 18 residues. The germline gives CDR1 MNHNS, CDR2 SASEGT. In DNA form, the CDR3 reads TGTGCCAGCAGTGAAGCGGGTGGAGGGACTAGCAGGCCCTACGAGCAGTACTTC. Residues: CASSEAGGGTSRPYEQYF.

DNA for the CDR3: TGTGCCAGCAGTTTATCTCACGAGACCCAGTACTTC. Translating gives CASSLSHETQYF. The rearrangement uses TRBV12-3 or TRBV12-4 and TRBJ2-5; D is unresolved. V was cut by 2 bases and J by 5 bases, with 6 bases left in between. The CDR3 consists of 12 residues.

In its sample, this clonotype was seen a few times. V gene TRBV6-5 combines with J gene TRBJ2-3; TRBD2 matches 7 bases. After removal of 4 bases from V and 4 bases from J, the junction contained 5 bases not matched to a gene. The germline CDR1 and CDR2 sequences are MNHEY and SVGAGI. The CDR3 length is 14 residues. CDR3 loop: CASSWTSGADTQYF. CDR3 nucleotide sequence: TGTGCCAGCAGTTGGACTAGTGGTGCAGATACGCAGTATTTT.

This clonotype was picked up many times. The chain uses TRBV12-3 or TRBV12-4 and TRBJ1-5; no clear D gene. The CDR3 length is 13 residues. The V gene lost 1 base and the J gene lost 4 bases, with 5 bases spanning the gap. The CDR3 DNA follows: TGTGCCAGCAGTTTAGGGGCGAATCAGCCCCAGCATTTT. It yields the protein CASSLGANQPQHF.

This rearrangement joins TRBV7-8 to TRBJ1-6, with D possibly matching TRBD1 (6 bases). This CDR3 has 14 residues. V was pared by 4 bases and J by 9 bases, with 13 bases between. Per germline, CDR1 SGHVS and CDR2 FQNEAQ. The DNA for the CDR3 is TGTGCCAGCAGCTGGCGGACAGCGGGTTCACCCCTCCACTTT. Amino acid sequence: CASSWRTAGSPLHF.

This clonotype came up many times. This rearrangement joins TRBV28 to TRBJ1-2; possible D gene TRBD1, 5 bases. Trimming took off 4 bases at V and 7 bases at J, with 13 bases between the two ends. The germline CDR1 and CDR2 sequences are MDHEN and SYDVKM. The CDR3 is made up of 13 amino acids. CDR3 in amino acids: CASSSGRVFGYTF. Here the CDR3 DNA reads TGTGCCAGCAGTTCGGGCAGGGTATTTGGCTACACCTTC.

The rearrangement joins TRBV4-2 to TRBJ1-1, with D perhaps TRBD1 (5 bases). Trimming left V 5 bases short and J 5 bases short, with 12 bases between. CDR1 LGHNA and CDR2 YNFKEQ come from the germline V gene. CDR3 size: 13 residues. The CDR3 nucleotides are TGTGCCAGCAGCGAAAACTGGGGGACTGAAGCTTTCTTT. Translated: CASSENWGTEAFF.

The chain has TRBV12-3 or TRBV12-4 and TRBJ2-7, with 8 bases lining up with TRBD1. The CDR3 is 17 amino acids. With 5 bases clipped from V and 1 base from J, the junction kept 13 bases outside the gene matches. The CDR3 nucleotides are TGTGCCAGCAGTCCTAGGACAGGGTCCGCCAAATCCTACGAGCAGTACTTC. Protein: CASSPRTGSAKSYEQYF.

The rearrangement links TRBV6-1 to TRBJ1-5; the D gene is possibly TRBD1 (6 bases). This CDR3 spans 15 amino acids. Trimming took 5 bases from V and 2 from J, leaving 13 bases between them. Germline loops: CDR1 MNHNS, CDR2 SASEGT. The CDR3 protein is CASSPGDTGNQPQHF. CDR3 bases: TGTGCCAGCAGTCCCGGGGACACAGGCAATCAGCCCCAGCATTTT.

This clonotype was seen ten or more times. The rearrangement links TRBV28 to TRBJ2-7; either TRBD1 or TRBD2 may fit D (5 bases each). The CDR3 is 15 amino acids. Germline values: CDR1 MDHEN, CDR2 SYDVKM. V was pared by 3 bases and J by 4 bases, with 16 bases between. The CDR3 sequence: CASSFPGDGKYEQYF. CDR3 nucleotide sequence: TGTGCCAGCAGTTTCCCCGGGGACGGAAAATACGAGCAGTACTTC.

The CDR3 coding sequence is TGCAGCGTTGGGACAGGGACGAACTATGGCTACACCTTC. Translation gives CSVGTGTNYGYTF. The chain combines TRBV29-1 with TRBJ1-2, with 8 positions matching TRBD1. The CDR3 consists of 13 residues. The trim removed 4 bases at V and 2 bases at J, leaving 3 bases unmatched. Germline loops: CDR1 SQVTM, CDR2 ANQGSEA.

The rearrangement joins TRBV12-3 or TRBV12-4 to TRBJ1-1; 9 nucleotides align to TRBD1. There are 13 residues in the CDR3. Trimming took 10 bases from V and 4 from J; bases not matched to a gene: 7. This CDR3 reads CATGQGSSTEAFF. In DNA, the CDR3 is TGTGCCACCGGACAGGGGTCTAGCACTGAAGCTTTCTTT.

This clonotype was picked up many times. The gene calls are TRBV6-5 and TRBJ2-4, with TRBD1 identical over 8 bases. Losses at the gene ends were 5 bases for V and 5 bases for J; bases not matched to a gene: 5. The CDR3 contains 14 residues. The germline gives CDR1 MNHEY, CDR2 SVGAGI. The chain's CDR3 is CASSIGQGQNIQYF. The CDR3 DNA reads TGTGCCAGCAGTATTGGACAGGGCCAAAACATTCAGTACTTC.

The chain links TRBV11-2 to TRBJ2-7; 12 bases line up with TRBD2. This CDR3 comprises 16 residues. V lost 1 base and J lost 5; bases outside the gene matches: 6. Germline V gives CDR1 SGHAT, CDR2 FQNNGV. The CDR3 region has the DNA TGTGCCAGCAGCTTAGTTGGGACTAGCGGGTCCCACGAGCAGTACTTC. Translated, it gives CASSLVGTSGSHEQYF.

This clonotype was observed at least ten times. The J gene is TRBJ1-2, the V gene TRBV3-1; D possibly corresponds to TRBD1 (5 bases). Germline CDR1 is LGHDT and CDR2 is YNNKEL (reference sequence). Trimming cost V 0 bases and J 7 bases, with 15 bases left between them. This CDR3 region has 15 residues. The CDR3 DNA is TGTGCCAGCAGCCAAGAAAACCCCAGGGTCGGTGGCTACACCTTC. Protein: CASSQENPRVGGYTF.

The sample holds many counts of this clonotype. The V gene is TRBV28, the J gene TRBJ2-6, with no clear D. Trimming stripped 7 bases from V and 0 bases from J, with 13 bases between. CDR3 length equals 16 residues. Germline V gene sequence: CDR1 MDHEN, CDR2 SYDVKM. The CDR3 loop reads CASTQDSDSGANVLTF. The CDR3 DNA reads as TGTGCCAGCACCCAAGACTCCGACTCTGGGGCCAACGTCCTGACTTTC.

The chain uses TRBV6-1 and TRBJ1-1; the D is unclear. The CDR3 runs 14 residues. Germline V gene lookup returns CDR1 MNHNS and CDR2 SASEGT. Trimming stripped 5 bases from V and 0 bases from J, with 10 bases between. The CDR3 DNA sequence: TGTGCCAGCAGTAGAGGACCTCTGAACACTGAAGCTTTCTTT. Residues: CASSRGPLNTEAFF.

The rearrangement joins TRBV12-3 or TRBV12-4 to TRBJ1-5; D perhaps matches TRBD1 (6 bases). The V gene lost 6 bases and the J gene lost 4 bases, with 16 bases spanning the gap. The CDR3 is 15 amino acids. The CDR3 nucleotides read TGTGCCAGCAGATCACCCGGGGGGCTGAATCAGCCCCAGCATTTT. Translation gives CASRSPGGLNQPQHF.

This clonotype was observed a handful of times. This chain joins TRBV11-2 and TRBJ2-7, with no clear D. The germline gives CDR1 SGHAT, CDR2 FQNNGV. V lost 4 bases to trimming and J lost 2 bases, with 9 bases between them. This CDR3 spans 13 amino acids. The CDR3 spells CASSSESPYEQYF. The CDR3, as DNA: TGTGCCAGCAGCTCGGAGAGTCCCTACGAGCAGTACTTC.

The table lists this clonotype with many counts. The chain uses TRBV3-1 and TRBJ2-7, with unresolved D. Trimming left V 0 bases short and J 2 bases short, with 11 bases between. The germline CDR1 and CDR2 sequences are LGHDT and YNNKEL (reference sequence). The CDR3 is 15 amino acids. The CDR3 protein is CASSQDAAGPYEQYF. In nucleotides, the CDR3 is TGTGCCAGCAGCCAAGACGCGGCAGGCCCCTACGAGCAGTACTTC.

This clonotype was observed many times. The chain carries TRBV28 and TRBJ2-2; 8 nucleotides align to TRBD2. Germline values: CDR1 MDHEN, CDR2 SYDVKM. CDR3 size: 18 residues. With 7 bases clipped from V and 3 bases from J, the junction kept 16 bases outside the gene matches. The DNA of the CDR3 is TGTGCCAGCAACCCATGGGAATTAGCGGGAAAGGACACCGGGGAGCTGTTTTTT. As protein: CASNPWELAGKDTGELFF.

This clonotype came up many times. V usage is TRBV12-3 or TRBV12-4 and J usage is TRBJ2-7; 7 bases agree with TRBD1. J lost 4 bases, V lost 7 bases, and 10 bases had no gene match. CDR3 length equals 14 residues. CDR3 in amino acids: CASTKWGQMYEQYF. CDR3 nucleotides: TGTGCCAGCACCAAATGGGGACAGATGTACGAGCAGTACTTC.

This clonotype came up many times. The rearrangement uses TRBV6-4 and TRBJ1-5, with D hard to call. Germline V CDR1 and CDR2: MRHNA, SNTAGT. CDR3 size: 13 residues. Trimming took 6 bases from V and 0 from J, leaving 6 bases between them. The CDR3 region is CASSTDSNQPQHF. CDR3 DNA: TGTGCCAGCAGCACCGATAGCAATCAGCCCCAGCATTTT.

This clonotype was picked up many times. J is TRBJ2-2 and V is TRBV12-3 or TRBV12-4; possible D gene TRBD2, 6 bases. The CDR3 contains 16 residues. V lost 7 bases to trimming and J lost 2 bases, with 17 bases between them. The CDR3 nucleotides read TGTGCCAGCATGGGTGATGGGGGGAAAAACACCGGGGAGCTGTTTTTT. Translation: CASMGDGGKNTGELFF.

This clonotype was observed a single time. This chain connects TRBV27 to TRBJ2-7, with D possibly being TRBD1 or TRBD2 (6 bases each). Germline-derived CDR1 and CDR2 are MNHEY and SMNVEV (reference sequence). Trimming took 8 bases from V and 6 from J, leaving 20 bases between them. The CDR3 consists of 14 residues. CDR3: CASSESGATAEQYF. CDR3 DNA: TGTGCCAGCTCCGAGTCGGGGGCTACTGCCGAGCAGTACTTC.